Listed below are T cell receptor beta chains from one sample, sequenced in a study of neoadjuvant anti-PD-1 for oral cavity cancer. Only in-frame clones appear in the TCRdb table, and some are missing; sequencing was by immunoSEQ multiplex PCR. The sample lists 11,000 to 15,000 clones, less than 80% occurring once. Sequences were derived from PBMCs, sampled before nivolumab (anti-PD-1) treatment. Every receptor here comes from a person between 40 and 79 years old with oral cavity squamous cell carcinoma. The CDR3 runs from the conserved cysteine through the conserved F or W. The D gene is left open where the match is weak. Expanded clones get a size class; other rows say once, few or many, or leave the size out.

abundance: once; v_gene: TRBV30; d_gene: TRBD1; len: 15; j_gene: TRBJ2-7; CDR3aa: CAWSLPDRRAYEQYF; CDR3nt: TGTGCCTGGAGTTTACCGGACAGGAGAGCCTACGAGCAGTACTTC
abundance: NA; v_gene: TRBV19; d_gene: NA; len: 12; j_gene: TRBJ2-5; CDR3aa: CASSAMQETQYF; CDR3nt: TGTGCCAGTAGTGCCATGCAAGAGACCCAGTACTTC
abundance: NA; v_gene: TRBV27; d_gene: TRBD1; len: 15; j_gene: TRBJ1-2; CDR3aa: CASSTQGQGAYGYTF; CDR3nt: TGTGCCAGCAGTACCCAGGGACAGGGGGCCTATGGCTACACCTTC
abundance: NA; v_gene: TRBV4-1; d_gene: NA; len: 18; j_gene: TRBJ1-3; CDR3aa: CASSHGYNRVKTGNTIYF; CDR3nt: TGCGCCAGCAGCCATGGTTATAACAGGGTTAAAACTGGAAACACCATATATTTT
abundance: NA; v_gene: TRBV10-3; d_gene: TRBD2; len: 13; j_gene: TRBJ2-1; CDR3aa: CAIGREGYNEQFF; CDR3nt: TGTGCCATCGGGCGGGAGGGATACAATGAGCAGTTCTTC
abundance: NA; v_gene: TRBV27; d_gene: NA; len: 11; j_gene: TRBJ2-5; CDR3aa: CASSQSGTQYF; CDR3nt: TGTGCCAGCAGCCAGTCCGGGACCCAGTACTTC
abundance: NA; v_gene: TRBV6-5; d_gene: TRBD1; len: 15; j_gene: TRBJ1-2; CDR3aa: CASSYGQGVIYGYTF; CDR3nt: TGTGCCAGCAGTTACGGGCAGGGGGTGATCTATGGCTACACCTTC
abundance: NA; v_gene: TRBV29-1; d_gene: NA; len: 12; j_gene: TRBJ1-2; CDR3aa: CSVDRANYGYTF; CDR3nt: TGCAGCGTAGACAGAGCTAACTATGGCTACACCTTC
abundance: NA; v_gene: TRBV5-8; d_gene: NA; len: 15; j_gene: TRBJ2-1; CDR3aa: CASSPWGRPYNEQFF; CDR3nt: TGTGCCAGCAGCCCTTGGGGGAGGCCCTACAATGAGCAGTTCTTC
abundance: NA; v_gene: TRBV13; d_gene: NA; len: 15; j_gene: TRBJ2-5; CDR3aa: CASSLRLDGGETQYF; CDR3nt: TGTGCCAGCAGCTTACGGCTAGATGGCGGTGAGACCCAGTACTTC
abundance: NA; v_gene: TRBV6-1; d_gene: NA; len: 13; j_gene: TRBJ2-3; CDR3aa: CASHAGFADTQYF; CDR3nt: TGTGCCAGTCATGCCGGGTTTGCAGATACGCAGTATTTT
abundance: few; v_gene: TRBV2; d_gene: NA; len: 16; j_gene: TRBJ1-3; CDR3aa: CASSEGQGNSGNTIYF; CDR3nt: TGTGCCAGCAGTGAGGGGCAGGGAAACAGTGGAAACACCATATATTTT
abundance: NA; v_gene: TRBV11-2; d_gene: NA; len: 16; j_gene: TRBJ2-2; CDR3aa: CASSRTLGAATGELFF; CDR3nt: TGTGCCAGCAGCAGAACCCTCGGGGCCGCCACCGGGGAGCTGTTTTTT
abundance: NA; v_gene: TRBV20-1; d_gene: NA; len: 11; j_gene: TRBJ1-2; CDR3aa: CSARVERGYTF; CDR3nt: TGCAGTGCTAGAGTTGAGAGGGGCTACACCTTC
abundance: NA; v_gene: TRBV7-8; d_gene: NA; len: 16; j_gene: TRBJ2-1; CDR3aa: CASSLARWLTYNEQFF; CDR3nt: TGTGCCAGCAGCTTAGCGAGGTGGTTGACCTACAATGAGCAGTTCTTC
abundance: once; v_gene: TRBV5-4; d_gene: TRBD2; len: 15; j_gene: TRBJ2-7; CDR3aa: CASSLGLGGLYEQYF; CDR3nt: TGTGCCAGCAGCTTGGGTCTGGGAGGGCTCTACGAGCAGTACTTC
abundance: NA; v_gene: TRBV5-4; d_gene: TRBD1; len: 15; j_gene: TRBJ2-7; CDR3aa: CASSSWTGVSYEQYF; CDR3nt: TGTGCCAGCAGCAGTTGGACAGGGGTCTCCTACGAGCAGTACTTC
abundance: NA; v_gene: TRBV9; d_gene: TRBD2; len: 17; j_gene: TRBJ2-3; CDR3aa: CASSAPAGLGYTDTQYF; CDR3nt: TGTGCCAGCAGCGCCCCAGCGGGGTTGGGGTACACAGATACGCAGTATTTT
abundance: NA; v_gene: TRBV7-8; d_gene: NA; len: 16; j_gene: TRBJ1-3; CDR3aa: CASSSTRILPRNTIYF; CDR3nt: TGTGCCAGCAGCTCCACAAGAATCCTACCTCGCAACACCATATATTTT
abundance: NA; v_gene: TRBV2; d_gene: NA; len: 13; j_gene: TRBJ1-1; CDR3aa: CASSLNLNTEAFF; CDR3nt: TGTGCCAGCAGCTTGAACCTGAACACTGAAGCTTTCTTT
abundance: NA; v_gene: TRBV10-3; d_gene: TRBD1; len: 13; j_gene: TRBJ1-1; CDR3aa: CAISGGQGTEAFF; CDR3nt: TGTGCCATCAGTGGGGGACAGGGCACTGAAGCTTTCTTT
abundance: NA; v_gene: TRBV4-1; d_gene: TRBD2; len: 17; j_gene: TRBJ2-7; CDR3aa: CASSPQRTSGTSDEQYF; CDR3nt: TGCGCCAGCAGCCCTCAACGGACTAGCGGGACCTCGGACGAGCAGTACTTC
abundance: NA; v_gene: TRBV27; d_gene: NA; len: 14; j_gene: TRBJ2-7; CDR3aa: CASSYRFDSYEQYF; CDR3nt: TGTGCCAGCAGTTATCGCTTTGACTCCTACGAGCAGTACTTC
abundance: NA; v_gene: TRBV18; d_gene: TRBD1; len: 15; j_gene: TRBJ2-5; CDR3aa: CASSPLDRAGETQYF; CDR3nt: TGTGCCAGCTCACCCCTGGACAGGGCAGGGGAGACCCAGTACTTC
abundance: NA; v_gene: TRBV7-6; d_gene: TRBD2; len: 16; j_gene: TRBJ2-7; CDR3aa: CASSPPGLAGGREQYF; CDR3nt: TGTGCCAGCAGCCCCCCGGGACTAGCGGGCGGGAGGGAGCAGTACTTC
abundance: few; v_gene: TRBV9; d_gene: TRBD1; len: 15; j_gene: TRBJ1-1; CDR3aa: CASSGPGTVNTEAFF; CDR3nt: TGTGCCAGCAGCGGACCCGGGACAGTGAACACTGAAGCTTTCTTT
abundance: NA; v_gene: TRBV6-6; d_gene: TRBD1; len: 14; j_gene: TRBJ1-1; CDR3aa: CASLRTGLNTEAFF; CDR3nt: TGTGCCAGCCTAAGGACAGGCTTAAACACTGAAGCTTTCTTT
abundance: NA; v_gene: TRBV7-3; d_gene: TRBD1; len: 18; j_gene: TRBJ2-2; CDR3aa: CASSLGTGTGRYGGELFF; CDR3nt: TGTGCCAGCAGCTTAGGCACCGGGACAGGGCGGTATGGCGGGGAGCTGTTTTTT
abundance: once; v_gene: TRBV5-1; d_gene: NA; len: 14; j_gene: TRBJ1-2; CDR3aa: CASSSQSGPGGYTF; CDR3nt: TGCGCCAGCAGCTCCCAGTCCGGGCCCGGTGGCTACACCTTC
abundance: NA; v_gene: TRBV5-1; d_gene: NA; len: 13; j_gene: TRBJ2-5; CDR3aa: CASSLGGEETQYF; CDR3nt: TGCGCCAGCAGCTTGGGAGGGGAGGAGACCCAGTACTTC
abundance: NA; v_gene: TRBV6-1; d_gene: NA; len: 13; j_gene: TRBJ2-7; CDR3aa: CAKSQGPTYEQYF; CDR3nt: TGTGCCAAATCACAGGGACCCACCTACGAGCAGTACTTC
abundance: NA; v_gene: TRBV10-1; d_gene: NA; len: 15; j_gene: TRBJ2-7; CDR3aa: CASTQRALYSYEQYF; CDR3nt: TGCGCCAGCACCCAAAGGGCACTATACTCCTACGAGCAGTACTTC
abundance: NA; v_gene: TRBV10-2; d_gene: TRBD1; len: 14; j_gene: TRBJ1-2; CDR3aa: CASRDRDSGPRDTF; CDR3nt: TGCGCCAGCAGGGACCGGGACAGCGGGCCGCGGGACACCTTC
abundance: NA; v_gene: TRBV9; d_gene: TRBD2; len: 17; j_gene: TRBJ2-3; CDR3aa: CASSVLSSGGLTDTQYF; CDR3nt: TGTGCCAGCAGCGTATTGTCTAGCGGGGGACTCACAGATACGCAGTATTTT
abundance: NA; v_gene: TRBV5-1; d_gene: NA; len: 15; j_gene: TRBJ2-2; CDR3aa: CASTRVSGNTGELFF; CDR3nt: TGCGCCAGCACCAGGGTTAGCGGTAACACCGGGGAGCTGTTTTTT
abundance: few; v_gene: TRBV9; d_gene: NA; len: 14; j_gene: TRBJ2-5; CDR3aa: CASSVTSLRETQYF; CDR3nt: TGTGCCAGCAGCGTGACTAGTTTGAGGGAGACCCAGTACTTC
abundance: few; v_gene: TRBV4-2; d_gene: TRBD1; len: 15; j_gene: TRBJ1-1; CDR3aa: CASSQDPGGVTEAFF; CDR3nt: TGTGCCAGCAGCCAAGATCCAGGGGGCGTAACTGAAGCTTTCTTT
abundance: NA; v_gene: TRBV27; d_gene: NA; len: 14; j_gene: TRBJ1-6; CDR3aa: CASSYVGGNSPLHF; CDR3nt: TGTGCCAGCAGTTACGTAGGAGGTAATTCACCCCTCCACTTT
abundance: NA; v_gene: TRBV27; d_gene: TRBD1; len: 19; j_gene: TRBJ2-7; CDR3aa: CASIKYPPSTGGFSYEQYF; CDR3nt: TGTGCCAGCATCAAATACCCACCCTCGACAGGGGGTTTCTCCTACGAGCAGTACTTC
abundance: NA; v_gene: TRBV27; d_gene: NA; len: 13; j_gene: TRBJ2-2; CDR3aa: CATHTGGTGELFF; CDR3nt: TGTGCCACTCACACCGGGGGTACCGGGGAGCTGTTTTTT
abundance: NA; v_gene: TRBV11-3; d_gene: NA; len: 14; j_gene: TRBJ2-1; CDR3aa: CASSPYPKGGEQFF; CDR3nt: TGTGCCAGCAGCCCTTACCCTAAAGGGGGTGAGCAGTTCTTC
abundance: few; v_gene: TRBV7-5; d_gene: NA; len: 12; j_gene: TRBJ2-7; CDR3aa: CARRGLAREQYF; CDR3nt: TGTGCCAGAAGGGGACTAGCGCGAGAGCAGTACTTC
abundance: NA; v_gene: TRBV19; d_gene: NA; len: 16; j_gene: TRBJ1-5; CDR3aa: CASSSLWGFSNQPQHF; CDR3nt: TGTGCCAGTAGCTCCTTGTGGGGGTTTAGCAATCAGCCCCAGCATTTT
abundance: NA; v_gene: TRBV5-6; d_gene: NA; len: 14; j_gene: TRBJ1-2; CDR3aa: CASSLPPVYYGYTF; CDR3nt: TGTGCCAGCAGCTTGCCCCCAGTCTACTATGGCTACACCTTC
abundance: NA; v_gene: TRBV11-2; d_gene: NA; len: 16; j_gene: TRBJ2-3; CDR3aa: CASSLGISPGTDTQYF; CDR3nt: TGTGCCAGCAGCTTAGGTATCTCACCCGGCACAGATACGCAGTATTTT
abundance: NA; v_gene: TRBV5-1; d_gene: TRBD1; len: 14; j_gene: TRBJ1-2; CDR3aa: CASSLGQGGYGYTF; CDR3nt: TGCGCCAGCAGCTTGGGACAGGGTGGCTATGGCTACACCTTC
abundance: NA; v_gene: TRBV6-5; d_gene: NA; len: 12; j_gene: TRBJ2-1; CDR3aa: CASSRADREQFF; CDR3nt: TGTGCCAGCAGTCGAGCGGATCGTGAGCAGTTCTTC
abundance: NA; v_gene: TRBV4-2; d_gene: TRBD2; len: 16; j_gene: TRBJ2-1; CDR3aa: CASSQFKSGGSNEQFF; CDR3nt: TGTGCCAGCAGCCAATTTAAAAGCGGGGGGAGCAATGAGCAGTTCTTC
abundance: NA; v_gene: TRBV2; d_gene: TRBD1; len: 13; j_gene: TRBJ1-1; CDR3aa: CASMGQGGTEAFF; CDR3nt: TGTGCCAGCATGGGACAGGGGGGAACTGAAGCTTTCTTT
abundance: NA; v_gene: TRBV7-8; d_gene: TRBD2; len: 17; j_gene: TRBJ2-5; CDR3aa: CASSLGRLAGPQETQYF; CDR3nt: TGTGCCAGCAGCTTAGGGCGACTAGCGGGACCCCAAGAGACCCAGTACTTC
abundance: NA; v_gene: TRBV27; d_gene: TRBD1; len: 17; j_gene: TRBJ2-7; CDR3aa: CASRAPRGTGKIYEQYF; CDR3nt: TGTGCCAGCAGGGCTCCTCGAGGGACAGGGAAAATTTACGAGCAGTACTTC
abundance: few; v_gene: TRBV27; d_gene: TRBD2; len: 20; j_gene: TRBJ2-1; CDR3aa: CASSLRVAGLLPSSYNEQFF; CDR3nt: TGTGCCAGCAGTTTAAGAGTAGCGGGACTACTACCGAGCTCCTACAATGAGCAGTTCTTC
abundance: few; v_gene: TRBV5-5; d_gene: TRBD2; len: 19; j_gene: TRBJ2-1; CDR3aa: CASTTPQGRGGLGSQKQFF; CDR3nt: TGTGCCAGCACCACCCCCCAGGGGCGGGGGGGCCTCGGATCCCAGAAGCAGTTCTTC
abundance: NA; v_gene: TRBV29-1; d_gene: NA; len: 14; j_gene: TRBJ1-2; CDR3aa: CSARTTAANYGYTF; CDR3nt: TGCAGCGCCCGAACGACGGCAGCTAACTATGGCTACACCTTC
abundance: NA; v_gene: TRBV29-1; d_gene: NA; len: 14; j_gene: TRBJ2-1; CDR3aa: CSGSGQSATNEQFF; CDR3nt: TGCAGCGGTTCCGGACAGAGCGCTACCAATGAGCAGTTCTTC
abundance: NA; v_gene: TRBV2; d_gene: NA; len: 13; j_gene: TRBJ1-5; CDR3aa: CATRGDINQPQHF; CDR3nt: TGTGCCACCCGGGGGGACATCAATCAGCCCCAGCATTTT